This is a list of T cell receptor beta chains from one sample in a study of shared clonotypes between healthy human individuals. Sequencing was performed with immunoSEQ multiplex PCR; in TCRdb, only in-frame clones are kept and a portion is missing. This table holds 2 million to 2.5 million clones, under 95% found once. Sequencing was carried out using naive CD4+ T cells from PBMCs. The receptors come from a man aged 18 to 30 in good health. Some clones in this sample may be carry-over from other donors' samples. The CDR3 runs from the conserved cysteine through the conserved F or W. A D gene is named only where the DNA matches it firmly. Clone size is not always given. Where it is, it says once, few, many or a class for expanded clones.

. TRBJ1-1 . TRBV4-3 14 TGCGCCAGCAGCGTTGGGGGGGGAAACACTGAAGCTTTCTTT CASSVGGGNTEAFF
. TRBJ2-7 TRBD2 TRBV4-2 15 TGTGCCAGCGGTATAGCGGGAGGTAGCTCCTACGAGCAGTACTTC CASGIAGGSSYEQYF
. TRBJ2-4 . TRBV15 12 TGTGCCACCAGCAGAGTCAAAAACATTCAGTACTTC CATSRVKNIQYF
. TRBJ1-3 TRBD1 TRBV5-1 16 TGCGCCAGCAGACGAGGACAGGGGACCTCTGGAAACACCATATATTTT CASRRGQGTSGNTIYF
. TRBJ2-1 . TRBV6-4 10 TGTGCCAGCCTCTTCCGAGAGCAGTTCTTC CASLFREQFF
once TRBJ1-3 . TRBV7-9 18 TGTGCCAGCAGCTATCGGACTGAACGCACCATCTCTGGAAACACCATATATTTT CASSYRTERTISGNTIYF
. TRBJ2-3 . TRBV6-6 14 TGTGCCAGCAGACGGGACCGGAGCACAGATACGCAGTATTTT CASRRDRSTDTQYF
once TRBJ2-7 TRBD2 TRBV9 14 TGTGCCAGCAGCCGGGCTAGCGGGAGGTACGAGCAGTACTTC CASSRASGRYEQYF
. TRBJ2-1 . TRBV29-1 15 TGCAGCGTTGAAGGGTGGGCCTCCCCCTACAATGAGCAGTTCTTC CSVEGWASPYNEQFF
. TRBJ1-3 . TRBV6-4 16 TGTGCCAGCAGTGACTTAACGCAGGGGACAAGGGACACCATATATTTT CASSDLTQGTRDTIYF
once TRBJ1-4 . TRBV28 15 TGTGCCAGCAGTCCGTGGACAGTAACTAATGAAAAACTGTTTTTT CASSPWTVTNEKLFF
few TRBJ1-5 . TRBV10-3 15 TGTGCCATCAGTGAGTCGAACCAGGGCAATCAGCCCCAGCATTTT CAISESNQGNQPQHF
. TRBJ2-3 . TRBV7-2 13 TGTGCCAGCAGCTTTGGGGGCACAGATACGCAGTATTTT CASSFGGTDTQYF
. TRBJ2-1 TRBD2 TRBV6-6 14 TGTGCCAGCAGCCCTTTAGCGGGAGGGAATGAGCAGTTCTTC CASSPLAGGNEQFF
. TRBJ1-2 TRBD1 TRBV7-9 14 TGTGCCAGCAGCCGGGACAGCGATATTGGTGGCTACACCTTC CASSRDSDIGGYTF
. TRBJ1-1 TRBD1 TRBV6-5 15 TGTGCCAGCAGCTCCCCACGGCGACAGGGCACTGAAGCTTTCTTT CASSSPRRQGTEAFF
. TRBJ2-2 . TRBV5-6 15 TGTGCCAGCAGCTTGGGGTCAAGGAACACCGGGGAGCTGTTTTTT CASSLGSRNTGELFF